A single sample is the source of the 10 T cell receptor beta chains below, sequenced in a study of CD8+ T cells in alopecia areata. Reverse transcription of extracted RNA yielded cDNA, which provided the sequencing template. Method: immunoSEQ multiplex PCR; TCRdb's copy keeps in-frame clones and lacks some. Of fewer than 100,000 clones listed, 60% to 75% were seen once; the top ten hold roughly a sixth. Treatment meaning: oral pan-JAK inhibitor, 5-10 mg twice daily. The source material was CD8+ T cells sorted from blood, sampled at week 4, from a patient treated with tofacitinib. The receptors come from a human donor with alopecia areata.

This clone appeared a few times. This chain uses TRBV6-6 with TRBJ1-1; no clear D. V lost 3 bases, J lost 3 bases, and 8 bases lay in between. The germline V gene has CDR1 MNHNY and CDR2 SVGAGI (reference sequence). There are 13 residues in the CDR3. CDR3 DNA: TGTGCCAGCAGTTATTCCGGCCACACTGAAGCTTTCTTT. Encoded protein: CASSYSGHTEAFF.

This clone came up once. This rearrangement joins TRBV25-1 to TRBJ1-4, with D uncertain. The CDR3 runs 16 residues. Germline-derived CDR1 and CDR2 are MGHDK and SYGVNS. Trimming pared 2 bases from V and 4 bases from J, leaving 14 bases between. The CDR3 loop reads CASSEITRHFNEKLFF. CDR3 sequence (DNA): TGTGCCAGCAGTGAAATCACCAGACATTTTAATGAAAAACTGTTTTTT.

This clone ranks as medium-sized. The identical CDR3 is also encoded by other nucleotide sequences in the sample. This sequence joins TRBV4-2 and TRBJ2-7; D is uncertain. Germline V gene sequence: CDR1 LGHNA, CDR2 YNFKEQ. V dropped 0 bases and J dropped 4 bases, with 4 bases sitting between them. This CDR3 spans 12 amino acids. The CDR3 DNA follows: TGTGCCAGCAGCCAAGATAGTTACGAGCAGTACTTC. Amino acid sequence: CASSQDSYEQYF.

The chain has TRBV14 and TRBJ1-1, with no clear D. CDR3 length: 13 residues. V lost 3 bases, J lost 6 bases, and 11 bases lay in between. Per the germline V gene, CDR1 is SGHDN and CDR2 is FVKESK. The CDR3 coding sequence is TGTGCCAGCAGCCACGCTAATCTGGCTGAAGCTTTCTTT. It encodes CASSHANLAEAFF.

The genes are TRBV29-1 and TRBJ1-1; no definite D call. This CDR3 is 13 amino acids long. The V gene lost 3 bases and the J gene lost 5 bases, with 13 bases spanning the gap. Per the germline V gene, CDR1 is SQVTM and CDR2 is ANQGSEA. CDR3 coding DNA: TGCAGCGTTGAGGATAGCCTCGGGACTGAAGCTTTCTTT. Translated, it gives CSVEDSLGTEAFF. Complete variable domain (other parts from reference TRBV29-1 and TRBJ1-1): SAVISQKPSRDICQRGTSLTIQCQVDSQVTMMFWYRQQPGQSLTLIATANQGSEATYESGFVIDKFPISRPNLTFSTLTVSNMSPEDSSIYLCSVEDSLGTEAFFGQGTRLTVV.

CDR3 coding DNA: TGTGCCAGCAGTCCCCGCAGGGGGGGCTACGAGCAGTACTTC. It specifies CASSPRRGGYEQYF. The rearrangement links TRBV4-2 to TRBJ2-7; D tentatively reads TRBD1 or TRBD2 (7 bases each). The CDR3 is 14 amino acids. Trimming took off 6 bases at V and 3 bases at J, with 15 bases between the two ends. Germline-derived CDR1 and CDR2 are LGHNA and YNFKEQ.

There are a few counts of this clone. CDR3 nucleotide sequence: TGTGCCAGTATGGGCTACCAGGGGGGTAACGAGCAGTACTTC. Its translation is CASMGYQGGNEQYF. The V gene is TRBV19, the J gene TRBJ2-7; tentatively, D is TRBD1 (7 bases). The germline CDR1 and CDR2 sequences are LNHDA and SQIVND (reference sequence). The CDR3 runs to 14 residues. Trimming cost V 7 bases and J 5 bases, with 18 bases left between them.

This clone occurred a few times. The CDR3 region is CASSDPWGGRLATNEKLFF. For the CDR3, the DNA is TGTGCCAGCAGTGACCCTTGGGGAGGAAGACTCGCAACTAATGAAAAACTGTTTTTT. The V and J genes are TRBV2 and TRBJ1-4; D not resolved. The V end lost 3 bases, the J end lost 0 bases, and 20 bases lay between the germline ends. The germline CDR1 and CDR2 sequences are SNHLY and FYNNEI. CDR3 length equals 19 residues. The entire variable domain, with the rest obtained from reference TRBV2 and TRBJ1-4, is as follows: EPEVTQTPSHQVTQMGQEVILRCVPISNHLYFYWYRQILGQKVEFLVSFYNNEISEKSEIFDDQFSVERPDGSNFTLKIRSTKLEDSAMYFCASSDPWGGRLATNEKLFFGSGTQLSVL.

This chain joins TRBV15 and TRBJ1-2; 8 bases agree with TRBD1. In germline, CDR1 is LNHNV, CDR2 YYDKDF (reference sequence). This CDR3 comprises 15 residues. J was trimmed by 4 bases and V by 0 bases; bases with no gene match: 4. The CDR3 nucleotides read TGTGCCACCAGCAGAGATCTAGGGACAGGCTATGGCTACACCTTC. Protein product: CATSRDLGTGYGYTF.

There are a few counts of this clone. The chain recombines TRBV6-4 with TRBJ2-3, with D uncertain. The ends were cut back, 7 bases at V and 0 bases at J, with 8 bases in the middle. The CDR3 loop spans 13 amino acids. Germline CDR1 reads MRHNA; CDR2 reads SNTAGT. The chain's CDR3 is CASTEDSTDTQYF. In DNA, the CDR3 is TGTGCCAGCACCGAGGACAGCACAGATACGCAGTATTTT.